One and the same sample provided the 24 T cell receptor beta chains below, sequenced in a study of T cell responses to AZD1222 COVID-19 vaccine. Profiled with immunoSEQ multiplex PCR; TCRdb holds only in-frame clones, not every one. The sample lists tens of thousands of clones; about four fifths were seen once. This material consisted of peripheral blood, taken 28 days after the second AZD1222 dose. These receptors originate from an adult who received the AZD1222 COVID-19 vaccine.

The chain uses TRBV10-1 and TRBJ2-7; D may correspond to TRBD1 or TRBD2 (5 bases each). With 2 bases removed from V and 5 bases from J, the gap between germline ends came to 16 bases. This CDR3 has 15 amino acids. Germline values: CDR1 WNHNN, CDR2 SYGVQD (reference sequence). The CDR3: CASSEGSRAPDEQYF. The DNA for the CDR3 is TGCGCCAGCAGTGAGGGGAGCAGGGCCCCGGACGAGCAGTACTTC.

The rearrangement joins TRBV4-1 to TRBJ1-3; D is perhaps TRBD1 (6 bases). The CDR3 contains 15 residues. Between the trimmed V and J ends, which lost 3 bases and 2 bases, there was a span of 11 bases. Germline V gene lookup returns CDR1 MGHRA and CDR2 YSYEKL. The CDR3 nucleotides read TGCGCCAGCAGCCACTACAGGGCCGCTGGAAACACCATATATTTT. Amino acid sequence: CASSHYRAAGNTIYF.

V usage is TRBV28 and J usage is TRBJ1-2; D is ambiguous. The germline V gene has CDR1 MDHEN and CDR2 SYDVKM. The V gene lost 3 bases and the J gene lost 8 bases, with 7 bases spanning the gap. The CDR3 consists of 11 residues. DNA of the CDR3: TGTGCCAGCAGTTTCCGTGGCGGCTACACCTTC. It codes for CASSFRGGYTF.

V gene TRBV7-2 combines with J gene TRBJ1-2; D is unclear. V was clipped by 0 bases and J by 4 bases, with 12 bases between them. The CDR3 contains 15 residues. Germline assignment: CDR1 SGHTA and CDR2 FQGNSA. The chain's CDR3 is CASSLAHTGIYGYTF. CDR3 DNA sequence: TGTGCCAGCAGCTTAGCGCACACGGGGATCTATGGCTACACCTTC.

The chain combines TRBV5-1 with TRBJ2-6; D unclear. V was shortened by 2 bases and J by 0 bases, with 9 bases between the two germline ends. The CDR3 length is 16 residues. Per the germline V gene, CDR1 is SGHRS and CDR2 is YFSETQ. The DNA for the CDR3 is TGCGCCAGCAGCTTAGGCCATAGCTCTGGGGCCAACGTCCTGACTTTC. It is translated as CASSLGHSSGANVLTF.

The chain links TRBV7-9 to TRBJ1-4; D is ambiguous. Between the trimmed V and J ends, which lost 1 base and 0 bases, there was a span of 6 bases. From germline, CDR1 is SEHNR and CDR2 FQNEAQ (reference sequence). The CDR3 totals 15 residues. CDR3 sequence (DNA): TGTGCCAGCAGCTTAGGGGCAGCAACTAATGAAAAACTGTTTTTT. Its translation: CASSLGAATNEKLFF.

The chain has TRBV18 and TRBJ2-5; D is tentatively TRBD1 or TRBD2 (6 bases each). Germline CDR1 is KGHSH and CDR2 is LQKENI. This CDR3 contains 13 residues. V was clipped by 5 bases and J by 0 bases, with 7 bases between them. CDR3 amino acids: CASSGGHQETQYF. CDR3 DNA sequence: TGTGCCAGCTCAGGGGGGCACCAAGAGACCCAGTACTTC.

The chain uses TRBV5-1 and TRBJ2-6; D possibly corresponds to TRBD2 (5 bases). CDR3 length equals 17 residues. Germline loops: CDR1 SGHRS, CDR2 YFSETQ. Trimming removed 9 bases from V and 2 bases from J, with 21 bases in between. The DNA of the CDR3 is TGCGCCACCGGGTCCGGGGTATCATTGGCTGGGGCCAACGTCCTGACTTTC. Protein sequence: CATGSGVSLAGANVLTF.

This clone has more than one count but fewer than ten. CDR3 loop: CASRGWGREHEQYF. CDR3 bases: TGTGCCAGTAGGGGTTGGGGCAGGGAGCACGAGCAGTACTTC. V gene TRBV19 combines with J gene TRBJ2-7; D tentatively fits TRBD1 or TRBD2 (5 bases each). Trimming stripped 6 bases from V and 5 bases from J, with 17 bases between. Germline V gene lookup returns CDR1 LNHDA and CDR2 SQIVND (reference sequence). The CDR3 runs to 14 residues.

There are a few counts of this clone. V is TRBV19 and J is TRBJ2-1; 9 bases align to TRBD1. Germline CDR1 and CDR2: LNHDA and SQIVND (reference sequence). J lost 1 base, V lost 7 bases, and 8 bases had no gene match. The CDR3 runs to 16 residues. CDR3 loop: CASKRQGGESYNEQFF. The CDR3 DNA sequence: TGTGCCAGTAAACGACAGGGGGGTGAATCCTACAATGAGCAGTTCTTC.

The chain links TRBV6-2 or TRBV6-3 to TRBJ2-3; TRBD1 matches at 7 bases. Germline CDR1 reads MNHEY; CDR2 reads SVGEGT. The CDR3 length is 17 residues. Trimming removed 0 bases from V and 3 bases from J; junction bases left unmatched: 9. CDR3 nucleotides: TGTGCCAGCAGTTACTCTGTCCGACAGGGTAGAACAGATACGCAGTATTTT. Protein: CASSYSVRQGRTDTQYF.

This clone has a single count. The rearrangement joins TRBV19 to TRBJ1-2; tentatively, D is TRBD1 (6 bases). The CDR3 is 14 residues long. V lost 5 bases, J lost 4 bases, and 14 bases lay in between. Germline CDR1 is LNHDA and CDR2 is SQIVND (reference sequence). The CDR3 protein is CASSYIGQPYGYTF. DNA of the CDR3: TGTGCCAGTAGTTATATAGGACAGCCCTATGGCTACACCTTC.

The chain uses TRBV7-9 and TRBJ2-3; a weak D match, TRBD1 (5 bases). CDR1 is SEHNR, CDR2 FQNEAQ, per germline (reference sequence). V dropped 4 bases and J dropped 3 bases, with 23 bases sitting between them. The CDR3 runs to 18 residues. CDR3 nucleotide sequence: TGTGCCAGCAGCTCCGACAGAATAGTAGTTTGGGGTACAGATACGCAGTATTTT. Protein product: CASSSDRIVVWGTDTQYF. The full variable domain, with the rest looked up from reference TRBV7-9 and TRBJ2-3, is DTGVSQNPRHKITKRGQNVTFRCDPISEHNRLYWYRQTLGQGPEFLTYFQNEAQLEKSRLLSDRFSAERPKGSFSTLEIQRTEQGDSAMYLCASSSDRIVVWGTDTQYFGPGTRLTVL.

This rearrangement joins TRBV18 to TRBJ2-7; D gene ambiguous. The germline V gene has CDR1 KGHSH and CDR2 LQKENI. V gave up 2 bases and J gave up 5 bases, with 13 bases separating them. CDR3 length equals 14 residues. CDR3 coding DNA: TGTGCCAGCTCACCATGGAGAGGTGTCCACGAGCAGTACTTC. Protein: CASSPWRGVHEQYF.

This clone has at least ten counts. The J gene is TRBJ1-2, the V gene TRBV29-1; possibly TRBD1 for D (6 bases). Per the germline V gene, CDR1 is SQVTM and CDR2 is ANQGSEA. This CDR3 is 14 amino acids long. V lost 4 bases and J 3 bases, leaving 15 bases between the germline ends. The CDR3 DNA reads TGCAGCGTTGGATCATCGACAGGAGACTATGGCTACACCTTC. Its protein product is CSVGSSTGDYGYTF.

This clone has only a few counts. The J gene is TRBJ1-5, the V gene TRBV3-1 (or the pseudogene TRBV3-2); D remains unclear. Germline-derived CDR1 and CDR2 are LGHDT and YNNKEL (reference sequence). The CDR3 has 15 residues. V lost 3 bases and J lost 1, with 10 bases in between. This CDR3 is CASSHSATSNQPQHF. The DNA for the CDR3 is TGTGCCAGCAGCCATTCGGCCACGAGCAATCAGCCCCAGCATTTT.

This clone appeared a single time. The chain recombines TRBV6-1 with TRBJ2-1; 8 bases match TRBD1. The J segment lost 8 bases and the V segment lost 1 base, leaving 10 bases of the junction unmatched. This CDR3 has 16 residues. Per germline, CDR1 MNHNS and CDR2 SASEGT. The CDR3 region has the DNA TGTGCCAGCAGTGAAGATATCGGACAGGGCGCCGATGAGCAGTTCTTC. Encoded protein: CASSEDIGQGADEQFF.

The rearrangement joins TRBV3-1 (or the pseudogene TRBV3-2) to TRBJ1-1; TRBD1 is a possible D gene (5 bases). V lost 8 bases, J lost 0 bases, and 7 bases lay in between. Germline loops: CDR1 LGHDT, CDR2 YNNKEL (reference sequence). CDR3 size: 12 residues. CDR3 in DNA: TGTGCCAGCGGACAAGTGAACACTGAAGCTTTCTTT. It is translated as CASGQVNTEAFF.

V gene TRBV4-1 combines with J gene TRBJ2-1; D could derive from TRBD1 or TRBD2 (5 bases each). This CDR3 spans 16 amino acids. Trimming stripped 0 bases from V and 4 bases from J, with 13 bases between. The germline V gene encodes CDR1 MGHRA and CDR2 YSYEKL. The CDR3 region is CASSQEGVGAYNEQFF. In nucleotides, the CDR3 is TGCGCCAGCAGCCAAGAGGGGGTGGGTGCTTACAATGAGCAGTTCTTC.

V gene TRBV6-5 combines with J gene TRBJ2-1; possibly TRBD1 for D (6 bases). Trimming cost V 6 bases and J 2 bases, with 8 bases left between them. The CDR3 sequence is 13 residues long. CDR1 and CDR2 from the germline V gene are MNHEY and SVGAGI. The CDR3 coding sequence is TGTGCCAGCAGGAGGACAGCCTACAATGAGCAGTTCTTC. This translates into CASRRTAYNEQFF.

The J gene is TRBJ1-2, the V gene TRBV5-1; perhaps TRBD1 as D (5 bases). The V end lost 0 bases, the J end lost 4 bases, and 13 bases lay between the germline ends. CDR1 and CDR2 from the germline V gene are SGHRS and YFSETQ. The CDR3 spans 15 residues. CDR3 nucleotides: TGCGCCAGCAGCTTGGGACAGCCCACTGGCTATGGCTACACCTTC. The encoded protein is CASSLGQPTGYGYTF.

The chain links TRBV5-6 to TRBJ2-2, with unresolved D. Germline V gene data show CDR1 as SGHDT and CDR2 as YYEEEE. V was pared by 4 bases and J by 5 bases, with 9 bases between. CDR3 length: 13 residues. DNA of the CDR3: TGTGCCAGCAGCACGACGGTAACCGGGGAGCTGTTTTTT. This codes for CASSTTVTGELFF.

The rearrangement joins TRBV3-1 (or the pseudogene TRBV3-2) to TRBJ2-7; TRBD1 might be the D (6 bases). V was cut by 3 bases and J by 10 bases, with 22 bases left in between. CDR1 is LGHDT, CDR2 YNNKEL, per germline (reference sequence). CDR3 size: 15 residues. CDR3 in amino acids: CASSHRQVLPRGQYF. CDR3 coding DNA: TGTGCCAGCAGCCACCGACAGGTTCTGCCCCGGGGACAGTACTTC.

V gene TRBV19 combines with J gene TRBJ1-6, with D possibly being TRBD1 (5 bases). The CDR3 consists of 16 residues. The ends were cut back, 7 bases at V and 0 bases at J, with 13 bases in the middle. Germline loops: CDR1 LNHDA, CDR2 SQIVND (reference sequence). CDR3 DNA sequence: TGTGCCAGTAAGATCAGGGAGAGCTCCTATAATTCACCCCTCCACTTT. Translating gives CASKIRESSYNSPLHF.